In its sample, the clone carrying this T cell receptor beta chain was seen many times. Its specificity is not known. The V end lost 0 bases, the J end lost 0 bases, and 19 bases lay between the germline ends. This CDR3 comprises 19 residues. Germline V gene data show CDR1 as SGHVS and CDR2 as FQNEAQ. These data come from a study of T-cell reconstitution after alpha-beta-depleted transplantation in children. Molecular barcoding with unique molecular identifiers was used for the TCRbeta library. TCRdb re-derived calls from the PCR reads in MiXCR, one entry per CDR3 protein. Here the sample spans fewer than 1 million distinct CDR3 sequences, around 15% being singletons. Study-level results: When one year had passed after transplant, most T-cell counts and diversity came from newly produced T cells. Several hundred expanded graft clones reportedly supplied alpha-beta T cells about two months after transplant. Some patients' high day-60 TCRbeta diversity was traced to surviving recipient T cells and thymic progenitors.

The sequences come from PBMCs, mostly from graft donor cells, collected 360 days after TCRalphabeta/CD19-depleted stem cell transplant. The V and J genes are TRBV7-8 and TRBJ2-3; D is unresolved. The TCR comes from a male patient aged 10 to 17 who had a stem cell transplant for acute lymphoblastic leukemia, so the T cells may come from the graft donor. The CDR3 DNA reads TGTGCCAGCAGCTTAGCGCTTGTTAACCTTTTTTCTAGCACAGATACGCAGTATTTT. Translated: CASSLALVNLFSSTDTQYF.